The entry that follows covers one TCR beta chain sequence. Original methodology: By means of reference gene primer amplification, nucleated cell counts were estimated. Assay: immunoSEQ multiplex PCR; the TCRdb copy retains only in-frame clones and omits some. For V, J and clone size, that table is used; D and trimming come from the DNA. The sample carries about 170,000 clones, about 87% recorded once. The record originates from a study of blood T cell repertoires in COVID-19. The ends were cut back, 5 bases at V and 8 bases at J, with 12 bases in the middle. CDR1 MNHEY and CDR2 SVGAGI come from the germline V gene. This CDR3 is 13 amino acids long.

The receptor's source is a woman aged 45 to 65 with acute or convalescent COVID-19. The chain couples TRBV6-5 to TRBJ1-4; unclear D gene. Sequenced sample: peripheral blood. The CDR3 loop is CASSPRAGEKLFF. For the CDR3, the DNA is TGTGCCAGCAGTCCACGGGCGGGCGAAAAACTGTTTTTT.